This is a list of T cell receptor beta chains from one sample in a study of cytomegalovirus exposure and HLA in healthy donors. TCRdb's table, derived via immunoSEQ multiplex PCR, lists solely in-frame clones and lacks some. The sample consists of approximately 120,000 clones, 70% to 85% of them appearing once. The material sequenced was PBMCs. The receptors originated from a man aged 40-49 years in good health and CMV-seropositive. The CDR3 runs from the conserved cysteine through the conserved F or W. Each record gives: clone size, D gene, V gene, J gene, CDR3 DNA, CDR3 protein. A D gene is named only where the DNA matches it firmly. A clone size is listed for some rows: how often the clone was seen (once, few, many), or a class if it is expanded.

NA	NA	TRBV5-5	TRBJ2-1	TGTGCCAGCAGCTTTAGCGTTCCCTCCTACAATGAGCAGTTCTTC	CASSFSVPSYNEQFF
once	TRBD1	TRBV11-2	TRBJ1-2	TGTGCCAGCAGCGCCCAGGGGGCTAACTATGGCTACACCTTC	CASSAQGANYGYTF
NA	TRBD1	TRBV6-1	TRBJ2-2	TGTGCCAGCAGCTGGACAGGGGACACCGGGGAGCTGTTTTTT	CASSWTGDTGELFF
few	TRBD1	TRBV30	TRBJ1-1	TGTGCCTGGAGTGTAACAGGGGACACTGAAGCTTTCTTT	CAWSVTGDTEAFF
NA	TRBD2	TRBV9	TRBJ2-5	TGTGCCAGCAGCCTGTCTACCGGGACTAAGGCAGAGACCCAGTACTTC	CASSLSTGTKAETQYF
NA	NA	TRBV10-1	TRBJ2-5	TGCGCCAGCAGTGTGGAGGACAGGAGGGGAGAGACCCAGTACTTC	CASSVEDRRGETQYF
NA	NA	TRBV27	TRBJ2-3	TGTGCCAGCAGTTTATTAGCGGGCACAGATACGCAGTATTTT	CASSLLAGTDTQYF
NA	NA	TRBV9	TRBJ1-1	TGTGCCAGCAGCTCCAGGCCCCAGTCCGGCTTTACGAACACTGAAGCTTTCTTT	CASSSRPQSGFTNTEAFF
once	TRBD1	TRBV6-1	TRBJ1-5	TGTGCCAGCACCCTTTCGGACAGGCCCAATCAGCCCCAGCATTTT	CASTLSDRPNQPQHF
NA	TRBD1	TRBV6-5	TRBJ1-2	TGTGCCAGCAGTCCCCGGGACAGGAACTATGGCTACACCTTC	CASSPRDRNYGYTF
NA	TRBD1	TRBV27	TRBJ2-7	TGTGCCAGCAGTTTACAACAGGGGGCGAGAGAGCAGTACTTC	CASSLQQGAREQYF
NA	TRBD1	TRBV18	TRBJ1-1	TGTGCCAGCTCACCGGACAGGGCCACTGAAGCTTTCTTT	CASSPDRATEAFF
NA	NA	TRBV10-1	TRBJ1-6	TGCGCCGGCAGTGTCGGCAAGGGGGATTCACCCCTCCACTTT	CAGSVGKGDSPLHF
NA	TRBD2	TRBV28	TRBJ2-3	TGTGCCAGCAGTTTACGTGCGGGAGGGGTCCCCCAGGGTACGCAGTATTTT	CASSLRAGGVPQGTQYF
NA	TRBD2	TRBV6-5	TRBJ2-3	TGTGCCAGCAGCCGCCCTAGCGGGGGAACAGATACGCAGTATTTT	CASSRPSGGTDTQYF
NA	TRBD1	TRBV5-1	TRBJ1-2	TGCGCCAGCAGCTTGGTAGGGGGCAGTGACTATGGCTACACCTTC	CASSLVGGSDYGYTF
NA	TRBD1	TRBV7-6	TRBJ2-7	TGTGCCAGCAGCTTGGCGACAGGGGGCTACGAGCAGTACTTC	CASSLATGGYEQYF
NA	NA	TRBV13	TRBJ1-2	TGTGCCAGCAGCTTAGGACAGGGCGCGTATGGCTACACCTTC	CASSLGQGAYGYTF
once	TRBD1	TRBV29-1	TRBJ2-7	TGCAGCGGTGGACAGGATCGCTACGAGCAGTACTTC	CSGGQDRYEQYF
NA	NA	TRBV6-5	TRBJ2-1	TGTGCCAGCAGTTACTCGAGCCCTCTGGATGAGCAGTTCTTC	CASSYSSPLDEQFF
NA	NA	TRBV6-6	TRBJ2-7	TGTGCCAGCAGTCTTCGGTCTAGCTCCTACGAGCAGTACTTC	CASSLRSSSYEQYF
few	TRBD1	TRBV7-2	TRBJ1-4	TGTGCCAGCAGCTTGACAGGGGCGAGGGAAACTAATGAAAAACTGTTTTTT	CASSLTGARETNEKLFF
once	NA	TRBV5-1	TRBJ1-5	TGCGCCAGCAGTTCCGATGGGGCTAGTCAGCCCCAGCATTTT	CASSSDGASQPQHF
NA	NA	TRBV7-2	TRBJ2-2	TGTGCCAGCAGCTTAAAGCCTAGGGGCACCGGGGAGCTGTTTTTT	CASSLKPRGTGELFF
NA	TRBD2	TRBV2	TRBJ2-1	TGTGCCAGCAGTGGACTAGCGGGGGCCTACAATGAGCAGTTCTTC	CASSGLAGAYNEQFF
NA	NA	TRBV4-3	TRBJ1-2	TGCGCCAGCAGCCGACAAGGACAGGGCTACACCTTC	CASSRQGQGYTF
NA	TRBD1	TRBV25-1	TRBJ2-7	TGTGCCAGCAGTGCGTTCCCTACAGGGGCCACCTACGAGCAGTACTTC	CASSAFPTGATYEQYF
NA	TRBD1	TRBV2	TRBJ2-7	TGTGCCAGCAGTGAACCCCGGGACAGCTGGGGTTACGAGCAGTACTTC	CASSEPRDSWGYEQYF
NA	NA	TRBV27	TRBJ1-2	TGTGCCAGCAGTTTACAAAGAGGAGCTAACTATGGCTACACCTTC	CASSLQRGANYGYTF
NA	TRBD1	TRBV5-6	TRBJ2-7	TGTGCCAGCAGCTTGGGACAGGGGCCCTACGAGCAGTACTTC	CASSLGQGPYEQYF
NA	NA	TRBV7-9	TRBJ2-5	TGTGCCAGCAGCTTAAATGGGGGCTTACAAGAGACCCAGTACTTC	CASSLNGGLQETQYF
few	NA	TRBV11-2	TRBJ2-4	TGTGCCAGCAACCGAGGCTTGGGGCCGGGAAACATTCAGTACTTC	CASNRGLGPGNIQYF
once	TRBD1	TRBV6-6	TRBJ1-2	TGTGCCAGCAGTCAAGGGACAGGTTTCGGGTATGGCTACACCTTC	CASSQGTGFGYGYTF
NA	TRBD1	TRBV15	TRBJ1-3	TGTGCCACCAGCAGAACCCCCCCCCGGACAGGCTCTGGAAACACCATATATTTT	CATSRTPPRTGSGNTIYF
NA	TRBD1	TRBV7-6	TRBJ2-1	TGTGCCAGCAGCTTTGGGATAGGGGGCCCCTACAATGAGCAGTTCTTC	CASSFGIGGPYNEQFF
NA	NA	TRBV30	TRBJ2-1	TGTGCCTGGAGTCCTTTACGGGAGCAGTTCTTC	CAWSPLREQFF
once	TRBD2	TRBV6-1	TRBJ2-3	TGTGCCAGCAGTGGATCTAGCGGCGGTAGCACAGATACGCAGTATTTT	CASSGSSGGSTDTQYF
NA	NA	TRBV11-2	TRBJ2-7	TGTGCCAGCAGCAAAACTGGCGGGACAGTAATTCCGTACGAGCAGTACTTC	CASSKTGGTVIPYEQYF
NA	TRBD1	TRBV7-2	TRBJ2-7	TGTGCCAGCAGGCAGGCAGGGGGCGAGTTCCACGAGCAGTACTTC	CASRQAGGEFHEQYF
few	TRBD2	TRBV19	TRBJ2-1	TGTGCCAGTAAGCGACAGCGGGAGGGCGGGGAGCAGTTCTTC	CASKRQREGGEQFF
NA	NA	TRBV6-1	TRBJ2-7	TGTGCCAGCCAAGCCTATGAGCAGTACTTC	CASQAYEQYF
NA	NA	TRBV5-4	TRBJ2-6	TGTGCCAGCAGCGGGACAACCTCTGGGGCCAACGTCCTGACTTTC	CASSGTTSGANVLTF
NA	TRBD2	TRBV9	TRBJ2-3	TGTGCCAGCAGCGCCGGACTAGCGGGAGGGCCAAGGGATACGCAGTATTTT	CASSAGLAGGPRDTQYF
NA	TRBD1	TRBV11-3	TRBJ2-4	TGTGCCAGCAGCTCGGACAGGGCCCCCAACATTCAGTACTTC	CASSSDRAPNIQYF